This paragraph reports one TCR beta chain. Different DNA sequences within this sample yield the same CDR3. These data belong to a study of blood T cell repertoires in COVID-19. On the study more broadly: Researchers got acute and convalescent COVID-19 samples from the United States, Italy and Spain. The analysed material was cDNA or gDNA that came from T cells, B-cell-depleted T cells, or PBMCs.

The CDR3 runs 12 residues. With 5 bases clipped from V and 5 bases from J, the junction kept 2 bases outside the gene matches. CDR1 and CDR2 (germline): MDHEN, SYDVKM. Per the original data handling: Reference gene primer amplification gave estimated nucleated cell counts. Data came from immunoSEQ multiplex PCR; TCRdb stores just in-frame clones and leaves some out. V and J calls and clone size come straight from that table; D and trimming were deduced from the DNA. The repertoire has 150,000 to 200,000 clones, 79% of them found once; the top ten carry 15% to 20%. Sequencing was done on a sample of peripheral blood. The rearrangement joins TRBV28 to TRBJ1-2; 7 nucleotides agree with TRBD1. This receptor was taken from a man in his sixties with active or convalescent COVID-19. The chain's CDR3 is CASSLQGYGYTF. Here the CDR3 DNA reads TGTGCCAGCAGTCTACAGGGGTATGGCTACACCTTC.